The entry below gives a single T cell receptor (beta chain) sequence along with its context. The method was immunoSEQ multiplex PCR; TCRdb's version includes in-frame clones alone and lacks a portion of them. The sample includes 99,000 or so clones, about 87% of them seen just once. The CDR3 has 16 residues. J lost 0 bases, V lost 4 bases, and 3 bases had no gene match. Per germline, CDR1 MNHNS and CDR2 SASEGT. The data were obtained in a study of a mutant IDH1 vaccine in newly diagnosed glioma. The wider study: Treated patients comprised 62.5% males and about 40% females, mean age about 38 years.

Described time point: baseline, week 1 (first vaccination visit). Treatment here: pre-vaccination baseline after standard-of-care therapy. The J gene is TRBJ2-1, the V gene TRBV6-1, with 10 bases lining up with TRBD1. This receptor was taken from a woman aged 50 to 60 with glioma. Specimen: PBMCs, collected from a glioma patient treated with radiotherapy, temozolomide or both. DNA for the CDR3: TGTGCCAGCAGTGGACAGGGGGCTGGCTCCTACAATGAGCAGTTCTTC. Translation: CASSGQGAGSYNEQFF.